A single sample is the source of the 32 T cell receptor beta chains below, sequenced in a study of OX40 agonist ivuxolimab in advanced cancers. The repertoire was sequenced with immunoSEQ multiplex PCR; TCRdb's copy has only in-frame clones and lacks some. The data contain roughly 80,000 clones, approximately 85% of them singletons. The sample was CD4+ or CD8+ T cells sorted from blood, taken in a trial of the OX40 agonist ivuxolimab. Source of these receptors: an adult with an advanced solid tumor such as melanoma, head and neck, liver or kidney cancer.

The J gene is TRBJ1-5, the V gene TRBV7-2; TRBD1 matches 7 bases. Looked up from germline, CDR1 is SGHTA and CDR2 is FQGNSA. Losses at the gene ends were 5 bases for V and 7 bases for J; bases not matched to a gene: 14. The CDR3 consists of 16 residues. CDR3 in amino acids: CASSQGGRGMVQPQHF. CDR3 nucleotide sequence: TGTGCCAGCAGCCAAGGGGGCAGGGGAATGGTGCAGCCCCAGCATTTT.

The chain links TRBV27 to TRBJ2-3; D is ambiguous. Germline loops: CDR1 MNHEY, CDR2 SMNVEV (reference sequence). The CDR3 extends over 16 amino acids. V was cut by 2 bases and J by 2 bases, with 14 bases left in between. In DNA form, the CDR3 reads TGTGCCAGCAGTTTACGGCCCGGCTTTATCACAGATACGCAGTATTTT. This codes for CASSLRPGFITDTQYF.

The CDR3 DNA follows: TGTGCCAGTAGTATTTACGCGGACAGGGCTGGCTACACCTTC. Protein sequence: CASSIYADRAGYTF. This chain joins TRBV19 and TRBJ1-2, with 8 bases identical to TRBD1. CDR1 and CDR2 from the germline V gene are LNHDA and SQIVND (reference sequence). There are 14 residues in the CDR3. The junction had 7 bases not matched to a gene; V was cut back by 3 bases and J by 7 bases. Drawing the rest from reference TRBV19 and TRBJ1-2, the complete variable domain is DGGITQSPKYLFRKEGQNVTLSCEQNLNHDAMYWYRQDPGQGLRLIYYSQIVNDFQKGDIAEGYSVSREKKESFPLTVTSAQKNPTAFYLCASSIYADRAGYTFGSGTRLTVV.

The CDR3 protein is CASKRVGAQQPLHF. In nucleotides, the CDR3 is TGTGCCAGTAAGAGGGTGGGGGCTCAGCAACCCCTCCACTTT. The J gene is TRBJ1-6, the V gene TRBV19, with D possibly matching TRBD1 (6 bases). This CDR3 has 14 residues. CDR1 is LNHDA, CDR2 SQIVND, per germline (reference sequence). Trimming cost V 7 bases and J 12 bases, with 19 bases left between them.

The genes are TRBV7-3 and TRBJ2-3, with 12 nucleotides matching TRBD1. The CDR3 spans 16 residues. The V segment lost 4 bases and the J segment 5 bases; nucleotides outside the gene matches: 7. CDR1 SGHTA and CDR2 FQGTGA come from the germline V gene. CDR3 coding DNA: TGTGCCAGCAGCTCGGGGGACAGGGGGCGGAGAGATACGCAGTATTTT. It translates to CASSSGDRGRRDTQYF.

The chain links TRBV5-1 to TRBJ2-1; D is unclear. V lost 0 bases to trimming and J lost 10 bases, with 14 bases between them. The CDR3 is made up of 14 amino acids. Germline assignment: CDR1 SGHRS and CDR2 YFSETQ. CDR3 protein: CASSLGSLGAEQFF. The CDR3 coding sequence is TGCGCCAGCAGCTTGGGTAGCCTCGGAGCGGAGCAGTTCTTC.

The chain couples TRBV7-2 to TRBJ1-4; TRBD1 matches 9 bases. The trim removed 7 bases at V and 2 bases at J, leaving 14 bases unmatched. This CDR3 is built from 18 residues. Germline lookup yields CDR1 SGHTA and CDR2 FQGNSA. The chain's CDR3 is CASTGGTGPEVTNEKLFF. Here the CDR3 DNA reads TGTGCCAGCACCGGAGGGACAGGGCCGGAGGTGACTAATGAAAAACTGTTTTTT.

The V and J genes are TRBV30 and TRBJ2-3; D is uncertain. Germline values: CDR1 GTSNPN, CDR2 SVGIG (reference sequence). Trimming took off 4 bases at V and 5 bases at J, with 16 bases between the two ends. The CDR3 sequence is 14 residues long. In DNA, the CDR3 is TGTGCCTGGAATCATGGGAACTTAATAGATACGCAGTATTTT. Protein product: CAWNHGNLIDTQYF.

This chain joins TRBV5-6 and TRBJ1-5, with 7 bases lining up with TRBD1. The germline V gene encodes CDR1 SGHDT and CDR2 YYEEEE. V lost 5 bases, J lost 0 bases, and 5 bases stayed unmatched. CDR3 length: 15 amino acids. In DNA form, the CDR3 reads TGTGCCAGCAGTTTGAGGGGGCCTAGCAATCAGCCCCAGCATTTT. As protein: CASSLRGPSNQPQHF. The whole variable domain, remainder taken from reference TRBV5-6 and TRBJ1-5, is DAGVTQSPTHLIKTRGQQVTLRCSPKSGHDTVSWYQQALGQGPQFIFQYYEEEERQRGNFPDRFSGHQFPNYSSELNVNALLLGDSALYLCASSLRGPSNQPQHFGDGTRLSIL.

In nucleotides, the CDR3 is TGCGGTTATCGACAGGGGGCTGAAGCTTTCTTT. Translating gives CGYRQGAEAFF. This sequence joins TRBV20-1 and TRBJ1-1; 9 nucleotides align to TRBD1. The CDR3 consists of 11 residues. The V gene's germline CDR1 is DFQATT and CDR2 SNEGSKA (reference sequence).

Concerning this clone itself: Other DNA sequences in the sample encode the same CDR3. The chain couples TRBV7-2 to TRBJ2-5, with 10 bases lining up with TRBD2. V lost 1 base and J lost 1; bases outside the gene matches: 3. The CDR3 has 16 amino acids. Germline CDR1 SGHTA, CDR2 FQGNSA. CDR3 nucleotides: TGTGCCAGCAGCTTAGGGTTAGCGGGGGGCCAAGAGACCCAGTACTTC. Encoded protein: CASSLGLAGGQETQYF. Supplemented by reference TRBV7-2 and TRBJ2-5, the full variable domain reads GAGVSQSPSNKVTEKGKDVELRCDPISGHTALYWYRQSLGQGLEFLIYFQGNSAPDKSGLPSDRFSAERTGGSVSTLTIQRTQQEDSAVYLCASSLGLAGGQETQYFGPGTRLLVL.

The J gene is TRBJ1-2, the V gene TRBV9; 9 bases align to TRBD1. Germline V CDR1 and CDR2: SGDLS, YYNGEE. J lost 4 bases, V lost 4 bases, and 11 bases had no gene match. The CDR3 totals 16 residues. For the CDR3, the DNA is TGTGCCAGCAGCCCGAGGGGACAGGGAACTTCCTATGGCTACACCTTC. Translation: CASSPRGQGTSYGYTF. The full variable domain, completed using reference TRBV9 and TRBJ1-2, is DSGVTQTPKHLITATGQRVTLRCSPRSGDLSVYWYQQSLDQGLQFLIQYYNGEERAKGNILERFSAQQFPDLHSELNLSSLELGDSALYFCASSPRGQGTSYGYTFGSGTRLTVV.

The V call is TRBV6-5, the J call TRBJ2-2, with 9 bases lining up with TRBD1. With 4 bases clipped from V and 0 bases from J, the junction kept 3 bases outside the gene matches. The CDR3 sequence is 16 residues long. Germline V CDR1 and CDR2: MNHEY, SVGAGI. CDR3 sequence reads: CASSSTGGANTGELFF. CDR3 nucleotides: TGTGCCAGCAGTTCCACAGGGGGCGCGAACACCGGGGAGCTGTTTTTT.

The chain carries TRBV5-6 and TRBJ2-3; no clear D gene. V lost 2 bases and J 4 bases, leaving 2 bases between the germline ends. The CDR3 sequence is 11 residues long. The germline V gene has CDR1 SGHDT and CDR2 YYEEEE. The CDR3 DNA sequence: TGTGCCAGCAGCTTCGCAGATACGCAGTATTTT. Translating it yields CASSFADTQYF. Full variable domain (missing parts from reference TRBV5-6 and TRBJ2-3): DAGVTQSPTHLIKTRGQQVTLRCSPKSGHDTVSWYQQALGQGPQFIFQYYEEEERQRGNFPDRFSGHQFPNYSSELNVNALLLGDSALYLCASSFADTQYFGPGTRLTVL.

This clone was observed a handful of times. V and J are TRBV21-1 and TRBJ2-5. TRBV21-1 represents a pseudogene. The CDR3 covers 9 residues. The CDR3 here is CARIETQYF. The DNA of the CDR3 is TGTGCCCGCATAGAGACCCAGTACTTC.

The chain combines TRBV19 with TRBJ1-2; possibly TRBD1 for D (5 bases). Looked up from germline, CDR1 is LNHDA and CDR2 is SQIVND (reference sequence). The CDR3 contains 15 residues. V lost 3 bases and J 7 bases, leaving 18 bases between the germline ends. Here the CDR3 DNA reads TGTGCCAGTAGTATTGGGCAGGGAAATAATGGTGGCTACACCTTC. Its protein is CASSIGQGNNGGYTF.

This sequence joins TRBV7-9 and TRBJ1-5; 8 bases fit TRBD1. Unmatched junction bases numbered 2, after V lost 5 bases and J lost 2 bases. The CDR3 is made up of 14 amino acids. Germline V gene lookup returns CDR1 SEHNR and CDR2 FQNEAQ (reference sequence). The CDR3 region is CASSATGGNQPQHF. Written as DNA, the CDR3 is TGTGCCAGCAGCGCGACAGGGGGCAATCAGCCCCAGCATTTT.

This sequence joins TRBV19 and TRBJ1-2; 11 nucleotides agree with TRBD1. This CDR3 region has 15 residues. V trimming: 9 bases; J trimming: 1 base; junction bases outside the gene matches: 7. The germline V gene has CDR1 LNHDA and CDR2 SQIVND (reference sequence). The CDR3 region has the DNA TGTGCCAGCCGGGACAGGGGGATAAGTAACTATGGCTACACCTTC. Translated: CASRDRGISNYGYTF.

This clone was counted a single time. The chain employs TRBV6-5 and TRBJ1-6; 8 nucleotides match TRBD1. The CDR3 totals 14 residues. V was clipped by 8 bases and J by 7 bases; unmatched bases: 7. Germline-derived CDR1 and CDR2 are MNHEY and SVGAGI. The CDR3 nucleotides are TGTGCCAGCGCTCGGACAGGGAGGAATTCACCCCTCCACTTT. It yields the protein CASARTGRNSPLHF.

The genes are TRBV19 and TRBJ1-6; a possible D gene is TRBD1 (6 bases). The CDR3 is 17 residues long. Germline lookup yields CDR1 LNHDA and CDR2 SQIVND (reference sequence). V was pared by 10 bases and J by 7 bases, with 26 bases between. The CDR3 spells CATRGGGAGSENSPLHF. Written as DNA, the CDR3 is TGTGCCACACGAGGCGGGGGGGCTGGGTCGGAGAATTCACCCCTCCACTTT. The variable domain in full, with the rest retrieved from reference TRBV19 and TRBJ1-6, is DGGITQSPKYLFRKEGQNVTLSCEQNLNHDAMYWYRQDPGQGLRLIYYSQIVNDFQKGDIAEGYSVSREKKESFPLTVTSAQKNPTAFYLCATRGGGAGSENSPLHFGNGTRLTVT.

This rearrangement joins TRBV19 to TRBJ2-3, with D tentatively TRBD1 or TRBD2 (5 bases each). Germline CDR1 LNHDA, CDR2 SQIVND (reference sequence). The V gene lost 5 bases and the J gene lost 6 bases, with 12 bases spanning the gap. The CDR3 has 13 amino acids. CDR3 nucleotides: TGTGCCAGTAGTCGGGACGGGCGGGATACGCAGTATTTT. Its translation: CASSRDGRDTQYF. The variable domain in full, completed from reference TRBV19 and TRBJ2-3, reads DGGITQSPKYLFRKEGQNVTLSCEQNLNHDAMYWYRQDPGQGLRLIYYSQIVNDFQKGDIAEGYSVSREKKESFPLTVTSAQKNPTAFYLCASSRDGRDTQYFGPGTRLTVL.

This clone was recorded only once. The genes are TRBV2 and TRBJ1-4; D is unresolved. V shed 4 bases and J shed 7 bases, with 1 base lying between them. The CDR3 is 10 amino acids. Germline V CDR1 and CDR2: SNHLY, FYNNEI. This chain's CDR3 is CASSGEKLFF. Written as DNA, the CDR3 is TGTGCCAGCAGTGGTGAAAAACTGTTTTTT.

This sequence joins TRBV28 and TRBJ2-1; D possibly uses TRBD1 or TRBD2 (6 bases each). V was trimmed by 2 bases and J by 10 bases, leaving 9 bases between them. Germline V CDR1 and CDR2: MDHEN, SYDVKM. The CDR3 covers 12 residues. The CDR3 coding sequence is TGTGCCAGCAGTTTAGGGGGGCAGGAGCAGTTCTTC. It translates to CASSLGGQEQFF.

V and J are TRBV6-6 and TRBJ2-7; D is unresolved. Trimming removed 0 bases from V and 0 bases from J, with 6 bases in between. CDR1 MNHNY and CDR2 SVGAGI come from the germline V gene (reference sequence). The CDR3 consists of 14 residues. CDR3: CASSYSVSSYEQYF. DNA for the CDR3: TGTGCCAGCAGTTACTCAGTCAGCTCCTACGAGCAGTACTTC.

The chain has TRBV10-2 and TRBJ1-1, with D possibly TRBD1 on 6 matching bases. Between the trimmed V and J ends, which lost 7 bases and 5 bases, there was a span of 14 bases. The germline V gene has CDR1 WSHSY and CDR2 SAAADI. This CDR3 contains 13 residues. The CDR3 loop reads CASKPGVGTEAFF. For the CDR3, the DNA is TGCGCCAGCAAACCAGGGGTAGGAACTGAAGCTTTCTTT.

In this sample, this clone turned up a few times. The genes are TRBV27 and TRBJ1-4; tentatively, D is TRBD1 (6 bases). The CDR3 contains 15 residues. V lost 6 bases, J lost 5 bases, and 16 bases lay in between. Germline V gives CDR1 MNHEY, CDR2 SMNVEV (reference sequence). The CDR3 loop is CASSFRTASNEKLFF. In DNA, the CDR3 is TGTGCCAGCAGCTTCAGGACAGCCTCAAATGAAAAACTGTTTTTT.

The chain carries TRBV19 and TRBJ1-5, with a tentative D call TRBD1 (6 bases). Germline V gene sequence: CDR1 LNHDA, CDR2 SQIVND (reference sequence). CDR3 length equals 15 residues. Trimming left V 7 bases short and J 2 bases short, with 15 bases between. CDR3 protein: CASIDRGAGNQPQHF. The CDR3 bases are TGTGCCAGTATCGATCGGGGGGCGGGCAATCAGCCCCAGCATTTT.

The rearrangement uses TRBV7-2 and TRBJ2-7; D is unresolved. The CDR3 runs to 15 residues. Germline CDR1 SGHTA, CDR2 FQGNSA. V was shortened by 4 bases and J by 0 bases, with 13 bases between the two germline ends. CDR3 nucleotide sequence: TGTGCCAGCAGCTACACGGGCCTTAGCTCCTACGAGCAGTACTTC. Protein product: CASSYTGLSSYEQYF.

This chain links TRBV5-1 with TRBJ2-6; the match to TRBD1 covers 7 bases. Germline-derived CDR1 and CDR2 are SGHRS and YFSETQ. V shed 6 bases and J 0 bases; nucleotides not matched to a gene: 6. This CDR3 is 16 amino acids long. The CDR3 coding sequence is TGCGCCAGCACTCGGGACAGCAACTCTGGGGCCAACGTCCTGACTTTC. Its translation: CASTRDSNSGANVLTF. Filled out from reference TRBV5-1 and TRBJ2-6, the complete variable domain reads KAGVTQTPRYLIKTRGQQVTLSCSPISGHRSVSWYQQTPGQGLQFLFEYFSETQRNKGNFPGRFSGRQFSNSRSEMNVSTLELGDSALYLCASTRDSNSGANVLTFGAGSRLTVL.

This sequence joins TRBV6-1 and TRBJ2-6; possibly TRBD1 for D (6 bases). This CDR3 has 17 residues. Germline CDR1 and CDR2: MNHNS and SASEGT. Trimming took off 3 bases at V and 4 bases at J, with 16 bases between the two ends. The CDR3 region is CASSDLLVGAGANVLTF. For the CDR3, the DNA is TGTGCCAGCAGTGACCTCCTCGTGGGGGCCGGGGCCAACGTCCTGACTTTC.

The chain combines TRBV30 with TRBJ2-3; TRBD2 matches 9 bases. The CDR3 sequence is 13 residues long. CDR1 GTSNPN and CDR2 SVGIG come from the germline V gene (reference sequence). The V gene end was trimmed by 3 bases and the J gene end by 4 bases; junction bases not matched to a gene: 2. In DNA form, the CDR3 reads TGTGCCTGGAGGGAGCGGGGGGCAGATACGCAGTATTTT. Residues: CAWRERGADTQYF. Supplemented by reference TRBV30 and TRBJ2-3, the full variable domain reads SQTIHQWPATLVQPVGSPLSLECTVEGTSNPNLYWYRQAAGRGLQLLFYSVGIGQISSEVPQNLSASRPQDRQFILSSKKLLLSDSGFYLCAWRERGADTQYFGPGTRLTVL.

This CDR3 reads CASSPVLGDTQYF. The CDR3 DNA is TGTGCCAGCAGCCCCGTCCTGGGAGATACGCAGTATTTT. This rearrangement joins TRBV7-2 to TRBJ2-3; D not certain. V was clipped by 5 bases and J by 5 bases, with 11 bases between them. The CDR3 extends over 13 amino acids. Germline lookup yields CDR1 SGHTA and CDR2 FQGNSA.